The source of this T cell receptor beta chain is a study of beta chain features in type 1 diabetes. Germline lookup yields CDR1 LNHDA and CDR2 SQIVND (reference sequence). After removal of 5 bases from V and 2 bases from J, the junction contained 14 bases not matched to a gene. The CDR3 spans 18 residues. The study reverse transcribed the entire isolated RNA, so it sequenced expressed TCRB transcripts. Measured with immunoSEQ multiplex PCR; TCRdb has only the in-frame clones, and not every one. The table shows 850,000 to 900,000 clones, with roughly a sixth occurring only once. This clone has a handful of counts.

The chain has TRBV19 and TRBJ1-1; 10 bases line up with TRBD1. The TCR was taken from a woman aged 18 to 35 in good health. The specimen sequenced was naive CD4+ T cells from blood. Here the CDR3 reads CASSAMGQGMSVNTEAFF. In DNA form, the CDR3 reads TGTGCCAGTAGTGCGATGGGACAGGGGATGTCGGTTAACACTGAAGCTTTCTTT.